Below are 29 T cell receptor beta chains sequenced from a single sample in a study of low-dose radiotherapy and immunotherapy resistance in tumors. Time point indicated: before trial treatment. TRAV- and TRBV-specific primers were used for first-strand cDNA, which covered alpha and beta chains. TCR amplification used approximately 19 PCR cycles, a constant-region primer and a V-primer adapter. TCRdb analysed the reads with MiXCR anew, one entry per CDR3 protein. The table records approximately 70,000 distinct CDR3 sequences, around 31% of them present only once. The sequences come from PBMCs, collected before treatment. These TCRs come from a female donor with ovarian cancer.

Concerning this clonotype: This likely reflects a read error, since a far larger clone is one base away. This chain joins TRBV6-1 and TRBJ2-3; 8 nucleotides line up with TRBD2. From germline, CDR1 is MNHNS and CDR2 SASEGT. The CDR3 length is 14 residues. The CDR3 spells CASSYGGVEDTQDF. In DNA, the CDR3 is TGTGCCAGCAGTTACGGGGGGGTGGAAGATACGCAGGATTTT.

This chain joins TRBV5-1 and TRBJ2-2; the D gene is possibly TRBD1 (6 bases). V lost 3 bases and J lost 5, with 14 bases in between. The CDR3 extends over 15 amino acids. Germline V lookup: CDR1 SGHRS, CDR2 YFSETQ. The CDR3 region is CASSSPGAFTGELFF. The DNA for the CDR3 is TGCGCCAGCAGCTCCCCAGGGGCCTTTACCGGGGAGCTGTTTTTT.

The chain uses TRBV6-2 or TRBV6-3 and TRBJ2-1, with D perhaps matching TRBD1 (5 bases). Trimming removed 6 bases from V and 1 base from J, with 7 bases in between. Germline CDR1 reads MNHEY; CDR2 reads SVGEGT. This CDR3 comprises 13 residues. The CDR3 reads CASRDNSYNEQFF. In nucleotides, the CDR3 is TGTGCCAGCAGGGACAATTCCTACAATGAGCAGTTCTTC.

This clonotype was recorded a few times. The chain couples TRBV4-3 to TRBJ1-4; 8 nucleotides line up with TRBD1. V lost 5 bases to trimming and J lost 7 bases; unmatched junction nucleotides: 6. The CDR3 is 14 amino acids. Germline assignment: CDR1 LGHNA and CDR2 YSLEER. The CDR3 DNA follows: TGCGCCAGCAGCTTGGGACAGGCGGGTGAAAAACTGTTTTTT. Translation: CASSLGQAGEKLFF.

This clonotype was detected ten times or more. The DNA of the CDR3 is TGTGCCAGCAGCGTAGTAGCGGGTGGCTCCTACAATGAGCAGTTCTTC. The encoded protein is CASSVVAGGSYNEQFF. This sequence joins TRBV9 and TRBJ2-1, with 7 bases identical to TRBD2. The germline V gene encodes CDR1 SGDLS and CDR2 YYNGEE. This CDR3 is 16 amino acids long. Trimming took 0 bases from V and 0 from J; bases not matched to a gene: 3.

The chain combines TRBV6-2 or TRBV6-3 with TRBJ2-2; 9 nucleotides agree with TRBD2. There are 14 residues in the CDR3. Trimming cost V 5 bases and J 5 bases; bases outside gene matches: 3. CDR1 and CDR2 from the germline V gene are MNHEY and SVGEGT. Written as DNA, the CDR3 is TGTGCCAGCAGTGAGGGACTAGCTACCGGGGAGCTGTTTTTT. Its translation is CASSEGLATGELFF.

This chain connects TRBV5-1 to TRBJ2-1, with D perhaps TRBD2 (5 bases). The CDR3 consists of 17 residues. Germline CDR1 SGHRS, CDR2 YFSETQ. Trimming stripped 4 bases from V and 1 base from J, with 18 bases between. As DNA, the CDR3 is TGCGCCAGCAGCCCCGGACGGGAAAACCCTTCCTACAATGAGCAGTTCTTC. Protein product: CASSPGRENPSYNEQFF. Full variable domain (outside the CDR3, taken from reference TRBV5-1 and TRBJ2-1): KAGVTQTPRYLIKTRGQQVTLSCSPISGHRSVSWYQQTPGQGLQFLFEYFSETQRNKGNFPGRFSGRQFSNSRSEMNVSTLELGDSALYLCASSPGRENPSYNEQFFGPGTRLTVL.

Comment on this clonotype: This is likely an artifact of a read error, given a far larger clone one base away. This chain joins TRBV6-2 or TRBV6-3 and TRBJ2-3, with D possibly being TRBD2 (7 bases). V lost 6 bases and J lost 3, with 16 bases in between. Germline loops: CDR1 MNHEY, CDR2 SVGEGT. The CDR3 length is 15 residues. In nucleotides, the CDR3 is TGTGCCAGCAGCCCCTACGGGGGGCATACAGATACGCAGTATTTT. It yields the protein CASSPYGGHTDTQYF.

The chain uses TRBV4-1 and TRBJ1-6, with TRBD1 matching 8 bases. J was trimmed by 6 bases and V by 4 bases; bases with no gene match: 5. The germline gives CDR1 MGHRA, CDR2 YSYEKL. CDR3 length: 15 amino acids. The CDR3 here is CASSRVDRGNSPLHF. CDR3 DNA sequence: TGCGCCAGCAGCCGGGTAGACAGGGGTAATTCACCCCTCCACTTT.

At least ten counts were recorded for this clonotype. One end of the junction fails to match germline, which may point to a read error. The chain carries TRBV30 and TRBJ2-1; 10 nucleotides agree with TRBD2. Germline V gene lookup returns CDR1 GTSNPN and CDR2 SVGIG (reference sequence). The CDR3 contains 13 residues. CDR3 DNA: TGTGCCTGGAGTGTACGGGCTAGCGGGAGTCAGCTCTTC. Translating it yields CAWSVRASGSQLF.

The count of this clonotype is one. The chain combines TRBV4-1 with TRBJ2-7; D perhaps matches TRBD2 (5 bases). Germline lookup yields CDR1 MGHRA and CDR2 YSYEKL. V lost 4 bases and J 5 bases, leaving 9 bases between the germline ends. The CDR3 is 12 amino acids. DNA for the CDR3: TGCGCCAGCAGCCTCCTCGGGGACGAGCAGTACTTC. Translation gives CASSLLGDEQYF.

This rearrangement joins TRBV30 to TRBJ2-1; TRBD1 agrees at 7 bases. Germline V CDR1 and CDR2: GTSNPN, SVGIG (reference sequence). This CDR3 is built from 13 residues. J was trimmed by 7 bases and V by 2 bases; bases with no gene match: 5. CDR3 amino acids: CAWSTGAKNEQFF. DNA of the CDR3: TGTGCCTGGAGTACAGGGGCCAAAAATGAGCAGTTCTTC.

Concerning this clonotype: A read error may explain this, as a much larger clone is one base away. The chain couples TRBV28 to TRBJ2-7; 9 nucleotides agree with TRBD1. CDR1 and CDR2 (germline): MDHEN, SYDVKM. The length of the CDR3 is 13 residues. V dropped 6 bases and J dropped 4; count of bases not matched to a gene: 4. The DNA for the CDR3 is TGTGCCAGCAGACAACAGGGGGCTTACGAGCAGTACTTC. Translated, it gives CASRQQGAYEQYF.

This clonotype was found many times. This rearrangement joins TRBV6-2 or TRBV6-3 to TRBJ1-1; D ambiguous. Trimming left V 0 bases short and J 1 base short, with 9 bases between. The CDR3 loop spans 15 amino acids. CDR1 and CDR2 (germline): MNHEY, SVGEGT. CDR3 in amino acids: CASSYSFKGNTEAFF. CDR3 nucleotides: TGTGCCAGCAGTTACTCGTTTAAGGGGAACACTGAAGCTTTCTTT.

This clonotype has a count of ten or more. The chain couples TRBV28 to TRBJ2-3; possibly TRBD2 for D (6 bases). This CDR3 has 14 amino acids. The ends were cut back, 3 bases at V and 4 bases at J, with 11 bases in the middle. Germline V gene data show CDR1 as MDHEN and CDR2 as SYDVKM. The CDR3 spells CASSFGRRADTQYF. In nucleotides, the CDR3 is TGTGCCAGCAGTTTTGGCAGGAGGGCAGATACGCAGTATTTT.

The table lists this clonotype with many counts. The rearrangement links TRBV24-1 to TRBJ2-7, with D possibly called TRBD1 or TRBD2 (5 bases each). CDR3 length equals 14 residues. Germline V CDR1 and CDR2: KGHDR, SFDVKD. Between the trimmed V and J ends, which lost 6 bases and 3 bases, there was a span of 14 bases. The CDR3 reads CATSLDRDGYEQYF. CDR3 sequence (DNA): TGTGCCACCAGTCTAGATCGGGACGGCTACGAGCAGTACTTC.

In its sample, this clonotype was seen many times. At one end the junction does not follow the germline gene, possibly because of a read error. The gene calls are TRBV4-1 and TRBJ2-7; D may be TRBD2 (5 bases). CDR1 and CDR2 (germline): MGHRA, YSYEKL. This CDR3 comprises 16 residues. For the CDR3, the DNA is TGTGCCAGCAGCGCAACCCTACTAGAGCCGTCCTACGAGCAGTACTTC. This translates into CASSATLLEPSYEQYF.

This clonotype was picked up many times. This chain uses TRBV7-2 with TRBJ2-5, with 14 bases that match TRBD2. The germline V gene has CDR1 SGHTA and CDR2 FQGNSA. Germline trimming cut 3 bases from V and 4 bases from J; bases unmatched to any gene: 4. The CDR3 contains 16 residues. CDR3 sequence reads: CASSFGLAGGGETQYF. CDR3 sequence (DNA): TGTGCCAGCAGCTTCGGACTAGCGGGAGGAGGAGAGACCCAGTACTTC.

This clonotype has ten or more counts. This chain uses TRBV3-1 with TRBJ2-5; 7 positions agree with TRBD2. This CDR3 has 18 residues. Germline CDR1 is LGHDT and CDR2 is YNNKEL (reference sequence). J gave up 4 bases and V 4 bases, and 18 bases lay outside the gene matches. The CDR3 DNA sequence: TGTGCCAGCAGCCCCAAGACGTTTGGCGCGGGGGTAGGAGAGACCCAGTACTTC. This encodes CASSPKTFGAGVGETQYF.

Points on this clonotype: The likely explanation is a read error, given a far larger clone one base away. The rearrangement joins TRBV6-6 to TRBJ2-1; perhaps TRBD2 as D (6 bases). Trimming took 3 bases from V and 10 from J, leaving 16 bases between them. The CDR3 consists of 14 residues. Germline V gene data show CDR1 as MNHNY and CDR2 as SVGAGI (reference sequence). The DNA of the CDR3 is TGTGCCAGCAGTTATACCGGGAGAACCTACGAGCAGTTCTTC. Its protein product is CASSYTGRTYEQFF.

This clonotype was seen ten or more times. This chain uses TRBV24-1 with TRBJ2-3; TRBD2 aligns across 9 bases. Germline V gene lookup returns CDR1 KGHDR and CDR2 SFDVKD. V lost 7 bases to trimming and J lost 4 bases; unmatched junction nucleotides: 11. The CDR3 sequence is 16 residues long. CDR3 DNA sequence: TGTGCCACCAGCCTGGCAGTAGCGGGGGATTCAGATACGCAGTATTTT. Translation gives CATSLAVAGDSDTQYF.

This clonotype occurred many times. CDR3: CSVGAGGDSPLHF. The DNA of the CDR3 is TGCAGCGTGGGGGCAGGGGGAGATTCACCCCTCCACTTT. The J gene is TRBJ1-6, the V gene TRBV29-1, with 7 positions matching TRBD1. After removal of 6 bases from V and 8 bases from J, the junction contained 7 bases not matched to a gene. Germline V gives CDR1 SQVTM, CDR2 ANQGSEA. CDR3 length: 13 residues.

This clonotype occurred many times. V gene TRBV20-1 combines with J gene TRBJ2-7; the D call may be TRBD1 or TRBD2 (6 bases each). The V gene lost 3 bases and the J gene lost 0 bases, with 21 bases spanning the gap. CDR3 length: 17 residues. The germline V gene encodes CDR1 DFQATT and CDR2 SNEGSKA (reference sequence). The DNA for the CDR3 is TGCAGTGCTAGCGGTGGGGGGCGAAGCGGTTTCTCCTACGAGCAGTACTTC. Residues: CSASGGGRSGFSYEQYF.

This clonotype was detected many times. The chain links TRBV14 to TRBJ2-7; 11 bases fit TRBD2. The V gene end was trimmed by 3 bases and the J gene end by 2 bases; junction bases not matched to a gene: 3. CDR1 is SGHDN and CDR2 is FVKESK in the germline V gene. CDR3 length: 15 residues. In DNA form, the CDR3 reads TGTGCCAGCAGCCAGCTTAGCGGGGGGGCCTACGAGCAGTACTTC. Its translation: CASSQLSGGAYEQYF.

This clonotype was seen at least ten times. V gene TRBV27 combines with J gene TRBJ2-5; 12 nucleotides agree with TRBD2. The CDR3 has 15 residues. Germline V CDR1 and CDR2: MNHEY, SMNVEV (reference sequence). The V segment lost 5 bases and the J segment 4 bases; nucleotides outside the gene matches: 5. CDR3 coding DNA: TGTGCCAGCAGTCCAGGACTAGCGGGGCGAGAGACCCAGTACTTC. Translation gives CASSPGLAGRETQYF.

J is TRBJ2-3 and V is TRBV14; D is ambiguous. This CDR3 spans 13 amino acids. Germline-derived CDR1 and CDR2 are SGHDN and FVKESK. The ends were cut back, 0 bases at V and 9 bases at J, with 10 bases in the middle. The CDR3 DNA is TGTGCCAGCAGCCAAGATTCTTCATGGACGCAGTATTTT. It specifies CASSQDSSWTQYF.

This clonotype was seen ten or more times. V and J are TRBV24-1 and TRBJ1-5, with D hard to call. Trimming left V 0 bases short and J 7 bases short, with 6 bases between. This CDR3 is built from 13 residues. CDR1 and CDR2 from the germline V gene are KGHDR and SFDVKD. Here the CDR3 reads CATSDLSWQPQHF. The CDR3 DNA is TGTGCCACCAGTGATTTGTCTTGGCAGCCCCAGCATTTT.

As regards this clonotype: This sequence is one base from a far larger clone and is likely a read error. The gene calls are TRBV7-9 and TRBJ1-2, with a tentative D call TRBD1 (6 bases). Germline V lookup: CDR1 SEHNR, CDR2 FQNEAQ (reference sequence). The length of the CDR3 is 16 residues. CDR3 DNA: TGTGCCAGAAGCTTAACCCGACAGGCTACTAACTATGGCTACACCTTC. Protein: CARSLTRQATNYGYTF.

This clonotype was seen many times. The chain couples TRBV6-6 to TRBJ1-6; no reliable D call. There are 14 residues in the CDR3. Germline values: CDR1 MNHNY, CDR2 SVGAGI (reference sequence). V was cut by 7 bases and J by 7 bases, with 14 bases left in between. CDR3 bases: TGTGCCAGCACGGAGGTGTGGGCGAATTCACCCCTCCACTTT. This gives the protein CASTEVWANSPLHF.